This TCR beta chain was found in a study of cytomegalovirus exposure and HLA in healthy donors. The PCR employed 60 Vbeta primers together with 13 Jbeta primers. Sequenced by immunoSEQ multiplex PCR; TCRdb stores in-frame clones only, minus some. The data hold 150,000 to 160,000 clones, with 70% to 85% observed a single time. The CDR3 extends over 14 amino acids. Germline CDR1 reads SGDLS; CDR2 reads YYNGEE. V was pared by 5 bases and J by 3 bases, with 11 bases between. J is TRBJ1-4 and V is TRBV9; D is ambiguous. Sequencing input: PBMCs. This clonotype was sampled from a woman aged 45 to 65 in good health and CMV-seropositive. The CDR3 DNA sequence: TGTGCCAGCAGTAGAGACGGGGCTAATGAAAAACTGTTTTTT. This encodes CASSRDGANEKLFF.